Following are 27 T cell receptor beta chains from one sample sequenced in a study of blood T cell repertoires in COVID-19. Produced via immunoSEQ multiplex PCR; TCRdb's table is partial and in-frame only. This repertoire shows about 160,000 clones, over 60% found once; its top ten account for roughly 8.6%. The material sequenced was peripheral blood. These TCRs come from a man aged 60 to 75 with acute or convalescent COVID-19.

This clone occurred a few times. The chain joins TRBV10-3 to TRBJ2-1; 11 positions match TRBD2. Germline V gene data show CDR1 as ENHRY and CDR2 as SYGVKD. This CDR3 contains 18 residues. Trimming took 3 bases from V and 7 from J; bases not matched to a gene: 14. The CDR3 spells CAISENSGGAGGENEQFF. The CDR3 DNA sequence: TGTGCCATCAGTGAAAATAGCGGGGGGGCCGGGGGAGAGAATGAGCAGTTCTTC.

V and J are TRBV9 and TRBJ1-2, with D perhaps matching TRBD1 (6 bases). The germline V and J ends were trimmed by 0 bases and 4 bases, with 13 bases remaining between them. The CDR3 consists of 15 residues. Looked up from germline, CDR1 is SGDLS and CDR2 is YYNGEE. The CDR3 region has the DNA TGTGCCAGCAGCGTAGAGCCTACAGGGAGCTATGGCTACACCTTC. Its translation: CASSVEPTGSYGYTF. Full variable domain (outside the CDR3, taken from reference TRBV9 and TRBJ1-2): DSGVTQTPKHLITATGQRVTLRCSPRSGDLSVYWYQQSLDQGLQFLIQYYNGEERAKGNILERFSAQQFPDLHSELNLSSLELGDSALYFCASSVEPTGSYGYTFGSGTRLTVV.

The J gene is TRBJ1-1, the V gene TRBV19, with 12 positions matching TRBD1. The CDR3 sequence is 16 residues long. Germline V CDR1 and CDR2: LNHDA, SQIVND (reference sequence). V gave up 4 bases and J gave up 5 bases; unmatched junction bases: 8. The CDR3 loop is CASSKGTGGWGTEAFF. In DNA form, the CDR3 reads TGTGCCAGTAGTAAAGGGACAGGGGGCTGGGGGACTGAAGCTTTCTTT.

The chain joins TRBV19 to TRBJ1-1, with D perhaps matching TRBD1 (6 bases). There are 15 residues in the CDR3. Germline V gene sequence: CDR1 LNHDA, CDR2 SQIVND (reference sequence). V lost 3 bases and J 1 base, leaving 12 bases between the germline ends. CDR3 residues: CASSMPDRTNTEAFF. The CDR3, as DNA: TGTGCCAGTAGTATGCCGGACAGAACGAACACTGAAGCTTTCTTT.

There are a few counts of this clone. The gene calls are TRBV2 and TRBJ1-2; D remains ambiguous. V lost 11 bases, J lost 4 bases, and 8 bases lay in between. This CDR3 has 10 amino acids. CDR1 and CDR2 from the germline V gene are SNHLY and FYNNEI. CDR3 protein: CASRAYGYTF. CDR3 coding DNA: TGTGCCTCCCGCGCCTATGGCTACACCTTC.

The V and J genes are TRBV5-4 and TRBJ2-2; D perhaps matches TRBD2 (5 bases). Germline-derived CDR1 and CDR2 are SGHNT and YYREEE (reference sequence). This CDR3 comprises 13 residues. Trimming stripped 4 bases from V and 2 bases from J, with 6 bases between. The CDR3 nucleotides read TGTGCCAGCAGCGCGGGCAACACCGGGGAGCTGTTTTTT. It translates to CASSAGNTGELFF. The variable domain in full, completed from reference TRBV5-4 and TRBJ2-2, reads ETGVTQSPTHLIKTRGQQVTLRCSSQSGHNTVSWYQQALGQGPQFIFQYYREEENGRGNFPPRFSGLQFPNYSSELNVNALELDDSALYLCASSAGNTGELFFGEGSRLTVL.

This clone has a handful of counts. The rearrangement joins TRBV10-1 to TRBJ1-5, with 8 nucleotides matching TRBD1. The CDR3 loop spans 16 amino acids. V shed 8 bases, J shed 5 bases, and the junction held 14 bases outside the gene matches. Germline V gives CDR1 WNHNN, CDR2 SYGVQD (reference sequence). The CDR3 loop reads CASSCAGGIFYQPQHF. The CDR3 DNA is TGCGCCAGCTCATGTGCAGGGGGCATCTTTTATCAGCCCCAGCATTTT.

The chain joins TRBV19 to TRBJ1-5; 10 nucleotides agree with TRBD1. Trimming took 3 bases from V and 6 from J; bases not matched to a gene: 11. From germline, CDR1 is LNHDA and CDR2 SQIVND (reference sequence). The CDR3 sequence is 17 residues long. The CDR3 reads CASSMLRDRGVSQPQHF. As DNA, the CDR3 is TGTGCCAGTAGTATGCTCCGGGACAGGGGCGTTAGTCAGCCCCAGCATTTT.

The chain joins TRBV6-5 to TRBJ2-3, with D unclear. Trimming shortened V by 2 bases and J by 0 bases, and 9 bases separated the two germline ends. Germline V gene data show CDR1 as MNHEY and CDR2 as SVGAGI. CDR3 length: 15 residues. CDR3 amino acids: CASSYATGSTDTQYF. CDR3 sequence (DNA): TGTGCCAGCAGTTACGCGACTGGGAGCACAGATACGCAGTATTTT.

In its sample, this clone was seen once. This chain's CDR3 is CASSFIGQGAYEQFF. CDR3 in DNA: TGTGCCAGCAGTTTCATAGGACAGGGGGCCTATGAGCAGTTCTTC. The V call is TRBV27, the J call TRBJ2-1; 11 nucleotides align to TRBD1. The V and J ends lost 3 bases and 8 bases, in that order; junction bases with no gene match: 6. Per germline, CDR1 MNHEY and CDR2 SMNVEV (reference sequence). The CDR3 is 15 residues long.

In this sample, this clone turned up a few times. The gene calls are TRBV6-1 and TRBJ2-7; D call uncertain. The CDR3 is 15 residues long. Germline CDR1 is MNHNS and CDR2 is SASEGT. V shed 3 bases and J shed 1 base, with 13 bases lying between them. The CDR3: CASSEYTVSSYEQYF. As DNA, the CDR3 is TGTGCCAGCAGTGAGTACACAGTCAGTTCCTACGAGCAGTACTTC.

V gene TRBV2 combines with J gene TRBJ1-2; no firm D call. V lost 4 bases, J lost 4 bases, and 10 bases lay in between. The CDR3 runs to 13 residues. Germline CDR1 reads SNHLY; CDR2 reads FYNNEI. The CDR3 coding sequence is TGTGCCAGCAGTGTGGCAGGCCCCTATGGCTACACCTTC. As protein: CASSVAGPYGYTF.

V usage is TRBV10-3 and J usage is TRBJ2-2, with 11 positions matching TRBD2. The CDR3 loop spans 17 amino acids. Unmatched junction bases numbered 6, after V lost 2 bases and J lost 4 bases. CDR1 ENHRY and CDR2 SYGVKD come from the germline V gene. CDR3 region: CAISEPSGGSTTGELFF. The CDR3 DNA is TGTGCCATCAGTGAGCCTAGCGGGGGGTCAACCACCGGGGAGCTGTTTTTT.

The CDR3 coding sequence is TGTGCCAGCTCACCACACTCAGGGGGCAATTCACCCCTCCACTTT. Its translation is CASSPHSGGNSPLHF. The genes are TRBV18 and TRBJ1-6; TRBD1 matches 8 bases. Germline CDR1 KGHSH, CDR2 LQKENI. V was pared by 1 base and J by 7 bases, with 3 bases of the junction left unmatched. CDR3 length: 15 amino acids. The variable domain in full, with the rest retrieved from reference TRBV18 and TRBJ1-6, is NAGVMQNPRHLVRRRGQEARLRCSPMKGHSHVYWYRQLPEEGLKFMVYLQKENIIDESGMPKERFSAEFPKEGPSILRIQQVVRGDSAAYFCASSPHSGGNSPLHFGNGTRLTVT.

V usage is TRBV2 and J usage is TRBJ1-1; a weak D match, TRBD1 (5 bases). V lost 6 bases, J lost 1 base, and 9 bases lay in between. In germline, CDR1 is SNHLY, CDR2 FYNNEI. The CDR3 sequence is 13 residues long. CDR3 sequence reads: CASSRDWNTEAFF. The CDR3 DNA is TGTGCCAGCAGCCGGGACTGGAACACTGAAGCTTTCTTT.

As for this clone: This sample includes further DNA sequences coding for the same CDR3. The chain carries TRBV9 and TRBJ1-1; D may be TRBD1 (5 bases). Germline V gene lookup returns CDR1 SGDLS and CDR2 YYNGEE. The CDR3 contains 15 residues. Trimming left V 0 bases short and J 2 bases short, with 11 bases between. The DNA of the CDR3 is TGTGCCAGCAGCGTAGTAGGAACAGGAAACACTGAAGCTTTCTTT. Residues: CASSVVGTGNTEAFF. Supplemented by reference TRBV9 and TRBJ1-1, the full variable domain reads DSGVTQTPKHLITATGQRVTLRCSPRSGDLSVYWYQQSLDQGLQFLIQYYNGEERAKGNILERFSAQQFPDLHSELNLSSLELGDSALYFCASSVVGTGNTEAFFGQGTRLTVV.

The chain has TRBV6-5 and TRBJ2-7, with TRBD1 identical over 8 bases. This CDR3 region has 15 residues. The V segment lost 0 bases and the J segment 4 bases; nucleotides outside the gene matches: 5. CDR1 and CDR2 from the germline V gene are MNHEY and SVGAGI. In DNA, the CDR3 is TGTGCCAGCAGTTACTCTAGGACAGGGATGTACGAGCAGTACTTC. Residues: CASSYSRTGMYEQYF.

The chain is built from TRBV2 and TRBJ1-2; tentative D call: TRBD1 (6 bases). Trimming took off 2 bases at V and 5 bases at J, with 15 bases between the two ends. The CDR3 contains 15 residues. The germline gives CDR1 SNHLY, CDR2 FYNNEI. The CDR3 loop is CASSETTGGPYGYTF. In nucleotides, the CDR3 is TGTGCCAGCAGTGAAACGACAGGCGGCCCTTATGGCTACACCTTC.

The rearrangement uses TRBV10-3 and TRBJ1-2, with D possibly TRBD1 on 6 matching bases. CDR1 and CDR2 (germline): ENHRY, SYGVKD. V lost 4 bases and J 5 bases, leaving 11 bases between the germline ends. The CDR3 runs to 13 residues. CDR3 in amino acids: CAISAPGEYGYTF. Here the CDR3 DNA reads TGTGCCATCAGTGCCCCAGGGGAGTATGGCTACACCTTC.

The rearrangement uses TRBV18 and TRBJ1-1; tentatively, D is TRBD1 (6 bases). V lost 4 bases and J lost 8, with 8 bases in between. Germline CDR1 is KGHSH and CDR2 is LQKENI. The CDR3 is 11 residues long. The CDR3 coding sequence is TGTGCCAGCTCACGGACAGCCGAAGCTTTCTTT. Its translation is CASSRTAEAFF.

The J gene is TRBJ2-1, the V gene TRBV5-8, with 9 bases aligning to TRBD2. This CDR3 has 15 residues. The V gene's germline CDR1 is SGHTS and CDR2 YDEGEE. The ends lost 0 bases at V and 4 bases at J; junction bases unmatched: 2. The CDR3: CASSLVLAGYNEQFF. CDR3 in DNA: TGTGCCAGCAGCTTGGTGCTAGCGGGGTACAATGAGCAGTTCTTC.

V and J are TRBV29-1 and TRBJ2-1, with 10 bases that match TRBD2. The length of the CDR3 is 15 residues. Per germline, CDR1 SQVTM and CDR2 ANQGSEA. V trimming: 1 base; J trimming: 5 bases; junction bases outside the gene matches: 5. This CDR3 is CSVEGTLAGDNEQFF. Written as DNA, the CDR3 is TGCAGCGTTGAAGGAACGCTAGCGGGGGACAATGAGCAGTTCTTC.

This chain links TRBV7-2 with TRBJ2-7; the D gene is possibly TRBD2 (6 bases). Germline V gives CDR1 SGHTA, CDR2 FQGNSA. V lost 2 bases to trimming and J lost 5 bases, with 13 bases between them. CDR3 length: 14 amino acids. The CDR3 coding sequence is TGTGCCAGCAGCTTACAGGGAGGCGCACACGAGCAGTACTTC. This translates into CASSLQGGAHEQYF.

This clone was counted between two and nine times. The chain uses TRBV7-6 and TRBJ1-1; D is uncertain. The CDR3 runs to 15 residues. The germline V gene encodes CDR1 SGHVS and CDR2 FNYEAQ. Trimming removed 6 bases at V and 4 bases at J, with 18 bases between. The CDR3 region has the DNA TGTGCCAGCAGTCCCGGGAGCTCCCAAACCACTGAAGCTTTCTTT. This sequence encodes CASSPGSSQTTEAFF.

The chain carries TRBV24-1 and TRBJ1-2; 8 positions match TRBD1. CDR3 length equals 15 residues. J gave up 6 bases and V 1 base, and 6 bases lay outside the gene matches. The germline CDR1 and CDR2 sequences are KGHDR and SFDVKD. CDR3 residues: CATSDFGQGIDGYTF. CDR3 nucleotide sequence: TGTGCCACCAGTGATTTCGGACAGGGTATAGATGGCTACACCTTC.

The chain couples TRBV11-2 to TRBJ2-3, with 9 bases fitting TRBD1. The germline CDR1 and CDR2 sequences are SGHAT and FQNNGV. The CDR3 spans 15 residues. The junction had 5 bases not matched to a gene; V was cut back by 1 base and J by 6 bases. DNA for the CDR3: TGTGCCAGCAGCTTAGTGGACAGGGGTGCGGATACGCAGTATTTT. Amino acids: CASSLVDRGADTQYF.

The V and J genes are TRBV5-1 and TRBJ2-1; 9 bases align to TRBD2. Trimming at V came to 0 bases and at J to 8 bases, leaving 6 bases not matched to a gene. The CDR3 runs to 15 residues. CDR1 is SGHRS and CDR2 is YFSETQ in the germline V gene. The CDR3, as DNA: TGCGCCAGCAGCTTGGAAGCGGGGGGCAGTTATGAGCAGTTCTTC. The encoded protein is CASSLEAGGSYEQFF.